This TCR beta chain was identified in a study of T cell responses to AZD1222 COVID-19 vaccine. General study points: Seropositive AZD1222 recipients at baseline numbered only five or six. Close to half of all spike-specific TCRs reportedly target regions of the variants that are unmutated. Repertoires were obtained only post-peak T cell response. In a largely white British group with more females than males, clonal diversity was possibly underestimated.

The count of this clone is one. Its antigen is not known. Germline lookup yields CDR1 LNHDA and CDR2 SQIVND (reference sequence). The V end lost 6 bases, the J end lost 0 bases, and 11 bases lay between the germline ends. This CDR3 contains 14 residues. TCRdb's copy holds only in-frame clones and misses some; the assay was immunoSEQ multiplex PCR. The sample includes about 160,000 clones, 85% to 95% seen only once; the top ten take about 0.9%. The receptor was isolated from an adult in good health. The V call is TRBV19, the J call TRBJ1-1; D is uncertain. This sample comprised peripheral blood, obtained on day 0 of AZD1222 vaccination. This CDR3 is CASRLDGVNTEAFF. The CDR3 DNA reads TGTGCCAGTAGGTTGGATGGGGTGAACACTGAAGCTTTCTTT.